This T cell receptor (beta chain) was observed in a study of cytomegalovirus exposure and HLA in healthy donors. Study observations and caveats: A missense variant in DCLRE1C was later tied to TCR beta V- and J-gene trimming. Prior analysis indicated that the majority of TCR beta V segments exhibited productivity approximately 90% or approximately 30% of the time. No immune exposure information besides CMV serostatus was available.

Comment on this clone: Its antigen is as yet unknown.

PCR used 60 Vbeta primers and 13 Jbeta primers. Some clones are missing from TCRdb's copy, which holds only in-frame ones; the method was immunoSEQ multiplex PCR. The profile shows some 120,000 clones, about three quarters of them singletons. Material: PBMCs. This TCR was sampled from a human donor in good health.

The CDR3 bases are TGTGCCAGCAGCGTTAGAGGGGGAGAGCAGTACTTC. It codes for CASSVRGGEQYF. The V and J genes are TRBV9 and TRBJ2-7; tentative D call: TRBD1 (6 bases). V was pared by 2 bases and J by 7 bases, with 10 bases between. Germline V gives CDR1 SGDLS, CDR2 YYNGEE. CDR3 length: 12 residues.